The table lists the clone carrying this T cell receptor (beta chain) with a few counts. This entry comes from a study of blood T cells in healthy people across ages. V dropped 4 bases and J dropped 3; count of bases not matched to a gene: 7. Germline CDR1 reads LGHNA; CDR2 reads YNFKEQ. The CDR3 totals 16 residues. A J-beta primer mix and a sample-barcoded 5' primer were used in a second PCR of about 7 to 12 cycles. TCRdb recomputed calls from the 5' RACE reads with MiXCR, one row per CDR3 protein. Altogether hundreds of thousands of distinct CDR3 sequences are present, approximately 50% being singletons, with the ten largest covering around 32%.

The sequence was obtained from a woman between 55 and 75 years old in good health. V and J are TRBV4-2 and TRBJ2-1, with 9 bases lining up with TRBD2. Sequencing was carried out using blood. The CDR3 protein is CASSRETSGHYNEQFF. In DNA form, the CDR3 reads TGTGCCAGCAGCCGGGAAACTAGCGGGCACTACAATGAGCAGTTCTTC.